The T cell receptor (beta chain) under discussion was sequenced for a study of Graves' ophthalmopathy and Graves' hyperthyroidism. Germline V gene sequence: CDR1 SGDLS, CDR2 YYNGEE. This CDR3 contains 13 residues. The V end lost 0 bases, the J end lost 4 bases, and 8 bases lay between the germline ends. RNA transcripts yielded amplified TCR beta CDR3 regions. First-round RT-PCR employed HTBI primers, with a second-round multiplex PCR after it. A single record per CDR3 protein comes from TCRdb applying MiXCR to the multiplex PCR reads. The sample has 740,000 or so distinct CDR3 sequences; roughly 40% are singletons.

Sequencing input: peripheral blood. The source is an adult man with Graves' ophthalmopathy. The chain couples TRBV9 to TRBJ2-7, with D possibly being TRBD2 (6 bases). The CDR3 region has the DNA TGTGCCAGCAGCGTAGACGGGAGATACGAGCAGTACTTC. As protein: CASSVDGRYEQYF. The entire variable domain, with the rest obtained from reference TRBV9 and TRBJ2-7, is as follows: DSGVTQTPKHLITATGQRVTLRCSPRSGDLSVYWYQQSLDQGLQFLIQYYNGEERAKGNILERFSAQQFPDLHSELNLSSLELGDSALYFCASSVDGRYEQYFGPGTRLTVT.